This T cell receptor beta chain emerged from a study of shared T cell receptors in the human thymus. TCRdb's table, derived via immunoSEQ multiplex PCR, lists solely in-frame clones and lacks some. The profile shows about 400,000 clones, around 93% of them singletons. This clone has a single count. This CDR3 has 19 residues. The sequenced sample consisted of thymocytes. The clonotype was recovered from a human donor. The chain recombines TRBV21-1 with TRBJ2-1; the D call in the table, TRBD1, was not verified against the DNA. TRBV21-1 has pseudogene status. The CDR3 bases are TGTGCCAGCAGCTCCAGACACTCCAGAAGACAGGGGAGTCGCAATGAGCAGTTCTTC. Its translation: CASSSRHSRRQGSRNEQFF.